This TCR beta chain was found in a study of Ad26.COV2.S vaccination and SARS-CoV-2 variants (dated by TCRdb to the early 2020s). Concerning the study at large: TCRbeta repertoire sequencing was used to assess the specificity and breadth of SARS-CoV-2-reactive T cell receptors after Ad26.COV2.S vaccination. The TCR-sequenced set comprised approximately 32 samples: some 20 Ad26.COV2.S vaccine recipients, 5 placebo recipients and 8 SARS-CoV-2 convalescent individuals.

CDR1 and CDR2, per the germline V gene (reference sequence), are MNHNY and SVGAGI. The CDR3, cysteine through phenylalanine, is 13 amino acids long. Only the CDR3 DNA is retained, 39 bases long and in frame from the first base. V is cut back by 7 bases and J by 3 bases, with 6 bases in the junction unmatched. TCRbeta CDR3 regions were sequenced with the immunoSEQ Assay. After extraction, genomic DNA underwent amplification by bias-controlled multiplex PCR, followed by high-throughput sequencing. The paper's data handling went like this. To quantify the absolute abundance of every unique TCRbeta CDR3 region, sequences were collapsed and filtered. T cell fraction was estimated by normalizing TCRbeta template counts to usable DNA, which was measured by amplifying reference genes present in all nucleated cells. Repertoire TCRs were annotated as SARS-CoV-2-specific by exact matching of V gene, CDR3 amino acid sequence and J gene to a known reactive TCR set. The reference SARS-CoV-2 TCR set was derived from MIRA and filtered for enrichment in COVID-19-positive ImmuneCODE repertoires, a step that removed public or cross-reactive TCRs. Using the MIRA antigens, annotated TCRs were further analysed by specific ORF or by position within an ORF. Breadth was defined as annotated unique rearrangements over total unique productive rearrangements; depth was the summed frequency of those rearrangements. Two-sided Wilcoxon rank-sum tests were applied when comparing TCR breadth between groups. In its TCRdb copy, this immuneACCESS table keeps in-frame sequences only and misses some clones. Where compared with another copy, unresolved V genes explain less than half of these, and the others have no known cause. The V and J calls and clone size were taken over from that table, and D and trimming were inferred from the DNA. The sample data list approximately 400,000 clones, and about 90% of these were observed just once. The top ten clonotypes cover under 5% of the sample.

General study outcomes and caveats: Comparable non-spike TCR breadth was observed between vaccine and placebo recipients, consistent with only spike being contained in the vaccine. After vaccination, substantial breadth of spike-specific CD8+ and CD4+ T cell responses was reported. The authors noted that total T cell responses may have been underestimated by the TCR breadth and depth analyses. Spike-specific TCR breadth was higher in Ad26.COV2.S recipients than in placebo recipients (P = 0.0014).

The sample's time point label, in plain terms: individuals recovered from natural SARS-CoV-2 infection. Comment on this clone: No antigen is known for it. Per-base qualities were not stored, and no clone one base away is much larger.

Rearrangement joined TRBV6-6 to TRBJ2-7; 7 junctional bases match TRBD1. The receptor comes from a human donor who had recovered from COVID-19. Source: peripheral blood, taken after recovery from COVID-19. The CDR3 protein: CASNPTGIYEQYF. The DNA sequence follows: TGTGCCAGCAACCCGACAGGGATCTACGAGCAGTACTTC.